This T cell receptor beta chain was profiled in a study of identifying expanded T cells in peripheral blood. Libraries were prepared by immunoSEQ multiplex PCR; TCRdb keeps only in-frame clonotypes and omits some of them. Of 90,000 to 100,000 clones in the sample, almost 90% were seen once. CDR1 SGHDN and CDR2 FVKESK come from the germline V gene. Trimming cost V 8 bases and J 0 bases, with 12 bases left between them. This CDR3 has 14 residues. The source of this sequence is a person between 18 and 75 years old in good health. The material sequenced was blood. This chain links TRBV14 with TRBJ2-3; D gene unclear. The CDR3 region has the DNA TGTGCCAGCCAGCTGGGCAGAAGCACAGATACGCAGTATTTT. Protein: CASQLGRSTDTQYF.